A selection of T cell receptor beta chains follows, all from one sample in a study of T cell responses to AZD1222 COVID-19 vaccine. TCRdb's table, derived via immunoSEQ multiplex PCR, lists solely in-frame clones and lacks some. The sample includes 100,000 to 150,000 clones, roughly 89% of them seen just once. Sequencing was performed on peripheral blood, taken on day 0 of AZD1222 vaccination. All receptors derive from an adult in good health. CDR3s include the opening cysteine and the closing phenylalanine or tryptophan. The D gene is left open where the match is weak. Expanded clones get a size class; other rows say once, few or many, or leave the size out.

d_call j_call clone_size v_call cdr3_aa cdr3_nt
NA TRBJ1-2 few TRBV3-1/TRBV3-2 CASSPAVGYGYTF TGTGCCAGCAGCCCCGCCGTAGGGTATGGCTACACCTTC
TRBD1 TRBJ1-1 NA TRBV7-9 CASDRVAEAFF TGTGCCAGCGACAGGGTTGCTGAAGCTTTCTTT
NA TRBJ2-7 NA TRBV6-1 CASSDGGAYEQYF TGTGCCAGCAGTGACGGTGGGGCCTACGAGCAGTACTTC
NA TRBJ1-3 NA TRBV3-1/TRBV3-2 CASSQEDSTIYF TGTGCCAGCAGCCAAGAAGACAGCACCATATATTTT
NA TRBJ2-3 NA TRBV3-1/TRBV3-2 CASSQGETDTQYF TGTGCCAGCAGCCAGGGTGAGACAGATACGCAGTATTTT
NA TRBJ1-6 NA TRBV6-5 CASSYAGSLHF TGTGCCAGCAGTTACGCGGGATCCCTCCACTTT
TRBD2 TRBJ2-5 once TRBV5-4 CASSSGLADVTQYF TGTGCCAGCAGCTCGGGACTAGCTGACGTGACCCAGTACTTC
NA TRBJ2-2 NA TRBV24-1 CATLGGTSTGELFF TGTGCCACCCTAGGAGGTACTTCCACCGGGGAGCTGTTTTTT
NA TRBJ1-5 NA TRBV10-3 CAISREENQPQHF TGTGCCATCAGCCGCGAGGAAAATCAGCCCCAGCATTTT
NA TRBJ1-6 NA TRBV30 CAWTRQVPFSYNSPLHF TGTGCCTGGACCAGACAGGTTCCCTTCTCCTATAATTCACCCCTCCACTTT
TRBD2 TRBJ2-7 NA TRBV7-8 CASSPWTSGARGEQYF TGTGCCAGCAGCCCCTGGACTAGCGGGGCACGAGGGGAGCAGTACTTC
NA TRBJ1-1 NA TRBV12-3/TRBV12-4 CASSLTLNTEAFF TGTGCCAGCAGTTTAACGTTGAACACTGAAGCTTTCTTT
NA TRBJ1-1 NA TRBV7-2 CASSRSYTEAFF TGTGCCAGCAGCCGTTCTTACACTGAAGCTTTCTTT
NA TRBJ1-5 NA TRBV15 CATSRDGVSNQPQHF TGTGCCACCAGCAGAGATGGGGTTAGCAATCAGCCCCAGCATTTT
NA TRBJ1-1 NA TRBV5-5 CASRRSGTPNLNTEAFF TGTGCCAGCAGACGCAGTGGAACCCCGAATTTGAACACTGAAGCTTTCTTT
NA TRBJ1-6 NA TRBV2 CASSRTVGDSPLHF TGTGCCAGCAGCCGGACAGTGGGGGATTCACCCCTCCACTTT
TRBD1 TRBJ1-2 NA TRBV7-8 CASSPRQGGRDYGYTF TGTGCCAGCAGCCCCCGTCAGGGGGGAAGGGACTATGGCTACACCTTC
TRBD2 TRBJ2-7 NA TRBV18 CASSASGGAYEQYF TGTGCCAGCTCAGCTAGCGGGGGGGCCTACGAGCAGTACTTC
NA TRBJ1-1 NA TRBV7-9 CASSLGRATTEAFF TGTGCCAGCAGCTTAGGCAGGGCTACGACTGAAGCTTTCTTT
NA TRBJ1-3 NA TRBV2 CASSDLAVRTGNTIYF TGTGCCAGCAGTGATTTGGCAGTGCGTACTGGAAACACCATATATTTT
TRBD1 TRBJ2-2 NA TRBV6-4 CASRPGTGDTGELFF TGTGCCAGCAGACCCGGGACAGGGGACACCGGGGAGCTGTTTTTT
TRBD1 TRBJ1-2 NA TRBV7-2 CASSPSGTGPQGYTF TGTGCCAGCAGCCCCAGCGGGACAGGGCCTCAAGGCTACACCTTC
NA TRBJ1-1 NA TRBV19 CASSNGGAEAFF TGTGCCAGTAGCAATGGAGGGGCTGAAGCTTTCTTT
NA TRBJ2-5 NA TRBV4-2 CASSQGAGVKETQYF TGTGCCAGCAGCCAAGGAGCGGGCGTTAAAGAGACCCAGTACTTC
TRBD1 TRBJ1-1 NA TRBV5-5 CASSPSLQGATEAFF TGTGCCAGCAGCCCCTCCTTACAGGGGGCGACTGAAGCTTTCTTT
NA TRBJ1-1 once TRBV2 CASSVDGGTEAFF TGTGCCAGCAGTGTAGATGGGGGAACTGAAGCTTTCTTT
NA TRBJ1-2 NA TRBV12-3/TRBV12-4 CASSLLGQTGYTF TGTGCCAGCAGTTTATTAGGACAGACGGGCTACACCTTC
NA TRBJ1-1 NA TRBV5-1 CASTIRLGNTEAFF TGCGCCAGCACTATTCGATTAGGGAACACTGAAGCTTTCTTT
NA TRBJ1-2 NA TRBV6-2/TRBV6-3 CASSSHGTAANYGYTF TGTGCCAGCAGCTCCCACGGGACGGCAGCTAACTATGGCTACACCTTC
NA TRBJ1-2 NA TRBV28 CATDGTDYGYTF TGTGCCACCGACGGGACGGACTATGGCTACACCTTC
NA TRBJ2-1 NA TRBV6-1 CASSEQLGSYNEQFF TGTGCCAGCAGTGAACAGCTCGGTTCCTACAATGAGCAGTTCTTC
TRBD2 TRBJ2-7 NA TRBV6-2/TRBV6-3 CASSYLAGSSHAYEQYF TGTGCCAGCAGTTACTTAGCGGGGTCCAGCCATGCCTACGAGCAGTACTTC
NA TRBJ2-7 NA TRBV20-1 CRASGGRGYEQYF TGCAGGGCCAGTGGAGGGCGCGGCTACGAGCAGTACTTC
NA TRBJ1-5 NA TRBV6-5 CASSYSTTGDQPQHF TGTGCCAGCAGTTACTCGACCACGGGTGATCAGCCCCAGCATTTT
NA TRBJ1-1 few TRBV12-3/TRBV12-4 CASSRHMNTEAFF TGTGCCAGCAGCCGTCACATGAACACTGAAGCTTTCTTT
NA TRBJ1-3 NA TRBV7-3 CASSLQGGGNTIYF TGTGCCAGCAGCTTACAGGGTGGAGGAAACACCATATATTTT
TRBD1 TRBJ2-3 few TRBV18 CASSQTGQGTDTQYF TGTGCCAGCTCACAAACGGGACAGGGGACAGATACGCAGTATTTT
NA TRBJ2-3 NA TRBV19 CASSTRTAAPDTQYF TGTGCCAGTAGTACAAGGACAGCTGCACCTGATACGCAGTATTTT
NA TRBJ1-1 NA TRBV5-6 CASSLAGTPNTEAFF TGTGCCAGCAGCCTAGCCGGGACCCCGAACACTGAAGCTTTCTTT
TRBD2 TRBJ2-7 NA TRBV10-2 CASSDFPTSGGPSSYEQYF TGCGCCAGCAGTGATTTCCCAACTAGCGGGGGCCCTAGCTCCTACGAGCAGTACTTC
TRBD2 TRBJ2-7 NA TRBV6-2/TRBV6-3 CASSLAGVLYEQYF TGTGCCAGCAGTCTAGCGGGGGTGCTCTACGAGCAGTACTTC
TRBD2 TRBJ2-1 NA TRBV5-4 CASSPSGGTYNEQFF TGTGCCAGCAGCCCTAGCGGGGGAACCTACAATGAGCAGTTCTTC
NA TRBJ2-3 once TRBV19 CASSIGGLADTQYF TGTGCCAGTAGTATCGGGGGGCTGGCAGATACGCAGTATTTT
NA TRBJ1-5 NA TRBV19 CASSRVNGNQPQHF TGTGCCAGTAGCAGGGTTAACGGCAATCAGCCCCAGCATTTT
NA TRBJ1-2 NA TRBV12-3/TRBV12-4 CASSLDRGSYTF TGTGCCAGCAGTCTAGACCGAGGGAGCTACACCTTC
TRBD1 TRBJ2-1 NA TRBV11-3 CASSHRDRDYNEQFF TGTGCCAGCAGCCACCGGGACAGGGACTACAATGAGCAGTTCTTC
NA TRBJ2-1 NA TRBV18 CASSPRGSSGGHEQFF TGTGCCAGCTCACCCCGGGGGAGTAGCGGCGGCCATGAGCAGTTCTTC
NA TRBJ1-1 NA TRBV9 CASSVYQGSTEAFF TGTGCCAGCAGCGTTTACCAGGGAAGCACTGAAGCTTTCTTT
NA TRBJ2-7 once TRBV5-5 CASSLAGWAAYEQYF TGTGCCAGCAGCTTGGCTGGGTGGGCAGCCTACGAGCAGTACTTC
NA TRBJ2-1 NA TRBV5-4 CASSLAGGLYNEQFF TGTGCCAGCAGCTTGGCTGGGGGGCTGTACAATGAGCAGTTCTTC
NA TRBJ1-1 NA TRBV3-1/TRBV3-2 CASSQGFAGFF TGTGCCAGCAGCCAAGGATTTGCGGGTTTCTTT
NA TRBJ2-5 NA TRBV5-1 CASSLAEGGETQYF TGCGCCAGCAGCTTGGCCGAAGGAGGGGAGACCCAGTACTTC
NA TRBJ1-1 once TRBV7-9 CASSFGGALEAFF TGTGCCAGCAGCTTTGGGGGGGCCCTAGAAGCTTTCTTT
TRBD1 TRBJ1-1 NA TRBV29-1 CSVASRDSYTEAFF TGCAGCGTCGCCTCCCGGGACAGTTACACTGAAGCTTTCTTT
NA TRBJ2-7 NA TRBV6-5 CASSYSIGYEQYF TGTGCCAGCAGTTACTCGATCGGTTACGAGCAGTACTTC
NA TRBJ2-5 NA TRBV10-3 CAIRATEGTQYF TGTGCCATCAGAGCCACGGAGGGGACCCAGTACTTC
NA TRBJ1-1 NA TRBV7-6 CASSLGGPGTEAFF TGTGCCAGCAGCTTAGGGGGCCCGGGCACTGAAGCTTTCTTT